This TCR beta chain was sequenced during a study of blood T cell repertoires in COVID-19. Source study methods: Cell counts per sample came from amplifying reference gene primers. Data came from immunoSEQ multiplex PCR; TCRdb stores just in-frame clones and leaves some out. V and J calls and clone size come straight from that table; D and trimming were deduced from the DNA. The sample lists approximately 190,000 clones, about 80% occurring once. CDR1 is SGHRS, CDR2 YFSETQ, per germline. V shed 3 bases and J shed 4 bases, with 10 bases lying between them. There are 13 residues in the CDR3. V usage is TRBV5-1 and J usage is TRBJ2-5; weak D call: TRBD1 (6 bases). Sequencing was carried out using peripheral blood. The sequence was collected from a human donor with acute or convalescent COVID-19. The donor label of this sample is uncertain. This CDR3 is CASSWTVGETQYF. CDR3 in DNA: TGCGCCAGCAGCTGGACAGTGGGAGAGACCCAGTACTTC.